This is a list of T cell receptor beta chains from one sample in a study of technical replicates of blood from four donors. Sequencing used immunoSEQ multiplex PCR; TCRdb keeps in-frame clones, though not all of them. The profile shows approximately 75,000 clones, around 97% of them singletons. The material sequenced was T cells isolated from PBMCs. The receptors here all came from a human donor in good health. Each CDR3 is given with its conserved first and last residue. D genes are given only for firm matches. Rows give clone size only sometimes, using once, few, many, or a class for an expanded clone.

TRBV19	17	TRBJ1-5	.	.	TGTGCCAGTAGTCTCGACAGCGATACTCATAGCAATCAGCCCCAGCATTTT	CASSLDSDTHSNQPQHF
TRBV4-1	15	TRBJ2-3	.	.	TGCGCCAGCAGCCCCCCCCGAAGAGGGCCGGATACGCAGTATTTT	CASSPPRRGPDTQYF
TRBV5-1	20	TRBJ2-1	.	.	TGCGCCAGCCGTTTTGGACGAACAGGGTCCGGCGGGGGACAGGAGGGTGAGCAGTTCTTC	CASRFGRTGSGGGQEGEQFF
TRBV7-9	15	TRBJ2-5	.	.	TGTGCCAGCAGCTTAAGTGGGGCTATTCAAGAGACCCAGTACTTC	CASSLSGAIQETQYF
TRBV5-4	15	TRBJ2-3	.	.	TGTGCCAGCAGGTGGGGGGGCTTCAGCACAGATACGCAGTATTTT	CASRWGGFSTDTQYF
TRBV5-1	13	TRBJ2-7	.	.	TGCGCCAGCAGCTTGGACGGGACAAACGAGCAGTACTTC	CASSLDGTNEQYF
TRBV5-4	15	TRBJ2-7	TRBD2	.	TGTGCCAGCAGCCCGGGACTATTTTTTGCGAACGAGCAGTACTTC	CASSPGLFFANEQYF
TRBV6-1	14	TRBJ2-7	.	.	TGTGCCAGCAGTGAGGCAGACAGAGCCTACGAGCAGTACTTC	CASSEADRAYEQYF
TRBV7-8	11	TRBJ2-7	.	.	TGTGCCAGCAGCTTGCGCTACGAGCAGTACTTC	CASSLRYEQYF
TRBV28	16	TRBJ1-5	TRBD1	.	TGTGCCAGCGGGGACAGGTCGTACTATAGCAATCAGCCCCAGCATTTT	CASGDRSYYSNQPQHF
TRBV13	14	TRBJ1-2	.	.	TGTGCCACCGCACGACCTATGGAGGCCAGCGGCTACACCTTC	CATARPMEASGYTF
TRBV6-5	11	TRBJ1-4	.	.	TGTGCCAGCAGGCGTGGTGAAAAACTGTTTTTT	CASRRGEKLFF
TRBV7-6	14	TRBJ2-7	.	.	TGTGCCAGCAGCTTAGAACTGGCCGGGGACGAGCAGTACTTC	CASSLELAGDEQYF
TRBV6-5	13	TRBJ1-1	.	.	TGTGCCAGCAGTCAGGGTAGGGACACTGAAGCTTTCTTT	CASSQGRDTEAFF
TRBV10-1	13	TRBJ1-1	.	.	TGCGCCAGCAGTGCTCTGGCTTACACTGAAGCTTTCTTT	CASSALAYTEAFF
TRBV20-1	11	TRBJ2-5	.	.	TGCAGTGCTGGCCCCCAAGAGACCCAGTACTTC	CSAGPQETQYF
TRBV27	17	TRBJ2-7	.	.	TGTGCCAGCAGTTTTCACGGCCGGGGAAGTTCCTCCTACGAGCAGTACTTC	CASSFHGRGSSSYEQYF
TRBV7-8	15	TRBJ2-5	.	.	TGTGCCAGCATCCATTCAAGGCGAAGGGGTGAGACCCAGTACTTC	CASIHSRRRGETQYF
TRBV29-1	16	TRBJ2-1	TRBD2	.	TGCAGCGTTGGGGGGCTAGCGGGGGGGTTGTACAATGAGCAGTTCTTC	CSVGGLAGGLYNEQFF
TRBV9	14	TRBJ2-7	.	.	TGTGCCAGCAGCGTAGACGGGAGCACCTACGAGCAGTACTTC	CASSVDGSTYEQYF
TRBV4-1	15	TRBJ2-7	.	.	TGCGCCAGCGGAGCAATAAGAGGGCTAGCAGGCGAGCAGTACTTC	CASGAIRGLAGEQYF
TRBV19	14	TRBJ1-5	TRBD1	.	TGTGCCAGTAGTAAACAGGGGGCCGGGCAGCCCCAGCATTTT	CASSKQGAGQPQHF
TRBV11-1	13	TRBJ1-1	.	.	TGTGCCAGCAGCTTAGTCGGGAGAAGTGAAGCTTTCTTT	CASSLVGRSEAFF
TRBV14	17	TRBJ2-1	.	.	TGTGCCAGCAGCCCCCGGACTACCAGACCCTCGTGGGATGAGCAGTTCTTC	CASSPRTTRPSWDEQFF
TRBV19	18	TRBJ2-3	TRBD2	.	TGTGCCAGTATTACCCAACACACTAGCGGGGGGACTACAGATACGCAGTATTTT	CASITQHTSGGTTDTQYF
TRBV6-6	14	TRBJ1-1	TRBD1	.	TGTGCCAGCAGTCCAACAGGGGGGAACACTGAAGCTTTCTTT	CASSPTGGNTEAFF
TRBV12-5	14	TRBJ1-5	.	.	TGTGCTAGTGGTTTGGCGGAGGGCAATCAGCCCCAGCATTTT	CASGLAEGNQPQHF
TRBV13	14	TRBJ1-5	TRBD1	.	TGTGCCAGCAGCGCTCAGGGGGCCGATCAGCCCCAGCATTTT	CASSAQGADQPQHF
TRBV7-9	17	TRBJ2-7	TRBD2	.	TGTGCCAGCAGCTTAGATCTTGGGCGGGGGGCCGCCTACGAGCAGTACTTC	CASSLDLGRGAAYEQYF
TRBV2	18	TRBJ1-2	.	.	TGTGCCAGCAGTGAATTCGTTGTCGGCGGGGTTTCGGTCTATGGCTACACCTTC	CASSEFVVGGVSVYGYTF
TRBV10-1	14	TRBJ2-5	TRBD2	.	TGCGCCAGCAGTGAGCCAGGGACTAAAGAGACCCAGTACTTC	CASSEPGTKETQYF
TRBV15	14	TRBJ1-1	.	.	TGTGCCACCAGCATGAACGAACAGGACACTGAAGCTTTCTTT	CATSMNEQDTEAFF
TRBV27	16	TRBJ2-1	TRBD1	.	TGTGCCAGCAGCACGATTTGGGACAGGGGGGACAATGAGCAGTTCTTC	CASSTIWDRGDNEQFF
TRBV30	14	TRBJ1-6	.	.	TGTGCCTGGAGGGAGGTAACCTATAATTCACCCCTCCACTTT	CAWREVTYNSPLHF
TRBV29-1	14	TRBJ1-2	.	once	TGCAGCGTTGAAGACTCCAGGGCGCAGGGTGGCTACACCTTC	CSVEDSRAQGGYTF
TRBV6-5	14	TRBJ2-3	.	.	TGTGCCAGCAGCCTAAGCAGAGGAACAGATACGCAGTATTTT	CASSLSRGTDTQYF
TRBV5-6	12	TRBJ1-2	TRBD1	.	TGTGCCAGCAGTTACTCAGGGGGTGGCTACACCTTC	CASSYSGGGYTF
TRBV2	12	TRBJ1-2	TRBD1	.	TGTGCCAGCAGGGGGACAGGCTATGGCTACACCTTC	CASRGTGYGYTF